This TCR beta chain emerged from a study of shared clonotypes between healthy human individuals. Profiling relied on immunoSEQ multiplex PCR, and the TCRdb table lists in-frame clones only, not all of them. The sample consists of roughly 2 million clones, approximately 94% of them appearing once. The CDR3 totals 13 residues. The V and J ends lost 9 bases and 0 bases respectively, with 12 bases between them. Germline V gene lookup returns CDR1 SGHRS and CDR2 YFSETQ. The source material was naive CD4+ T cells sorted from blood. Subset denoted: CD45RA+ positively selected. This receptor was obtained from a man between 18 and 29 years old in good health. This chain links TRBV5-1 with TRBJ1-1, with D possibly matching TRBD1 (5 bases). For the CDR3, the DNA is TGCGCCACCGCTGACAGCATGAACACTGAAGCTTTCTTT. This sequence encodes CATADSMNTEAFF.